This entry lists 7 T cell receptor beta chains sequenced from one sample in a study of blood T cell repertoires in COVID-19. TCRdb's table, derived via immunoSEQ multiplex PCR, lists solely in-frame clones and lacks some. The sample holds about 140,000 clones, roughly 79% seen once. Sequencing input: peripheral blood. Every receptor here comes from a woman aged 55 to 70 with active or convalescent COVID-19.

This sequence joins TRBV6-5 and TRBJ1-1; a weak D match, TRBD1 (5 bases). Germline CDR1 reads MNHEY; CDR2 reads SVGAGI. V lost 5 bases to trimming and J lost 4 bases, with 11 bases between them. The CDR3 length is 13 residues. The CDR3: CASSTPTVTEAFF. CDR3 in DNA: TGTGCCAGCAGTACCCCGACAGTCACTGAAGCTTTCTTT.

The count of this clone is one. V usage is TRBV7-2 and J usage is TRBJ2-3, with 8 bases that match TRBD2. Per germline, CDR1 SGHTA and CDR2 FQGNSA. The CDR3 extends over 16 amino acids. The ends lost 0 bases at V and 4 bases at J; junction bases unmatched: 6. The CDR3 DNA sequence: TGTGCCAGCAGCTTAGCACTAGCGGAGGGCGCAGATACGCAGTATTTT. Its translation: CASSLALAEGADTQYF.

This clone was counted only a few times. The V and J genes are TRBV7-8 and TRBJ2-3, with D maybe TRBD1 (6 bases). CDR3 length: 15 amino acids. V gave up 5 bases and J gave up 0 bases, with 12 bases separating them. Germline V gives CDR1 SGHVS, CDR2 FQNEAQ. The DNA for the CDR3 is TGTGCCAGCAGCCGGACAGAGATTAGCACAGATACGCAGTATTTT. This gives the protein CASSRTEISTDTQYF.

CDR3 nucleotide sequence: TGTGCCAGCAGTTTACGCGGTACAGGTTATAGCAATCAGCCCCAGCATTTT. It specifies CASSLRGTGYSNQPQHF. This chain links TRBV27 with TRBJ1-5; TRBD1 might be the D (5 bases). The CDR3 is 17 amino acids. The germline V gene has CDR1 MNHEY and CDR2 SMNVEV (reference sequence). Trimming removed 2 bases at V and 0 bases at J, with 14 bases between.

This clone has a count of ten or more. The J gene is TRBJ2-1, the V gene TRBV7-2; TRBD2 might be the D (5 bases). This CDR3 has 14 amino acids. V gave up 5 bases and J gave up 1 base, with 9 bases separating them. Germline assignment: CDR1 SGHTA and CDR2 FQGNSA. The CDR3 loop is CASSRTRSYNEQFF. The CDR3 region has the DNA TGTGCCAGCAGCCGGACTCGTTCCTACAATGAGCAGTTCTTC.

In its sample, this clone was seen a few times. This chain connects TRBV19 to TRBJ2-1; D gene uncertain. The V gene lost 3 bases and the J gene lost 5 bases, with 11 bases spanning the gap. The CDR3 extends over 14 amino acids. Germline V gene lookup returns CDR1 LNHDA and CDR2 SQIVND (reference sequence). The CDR3 nucleotides read TGTGCCAGTAGTATGGGTCTAGGCGACAATGAGCAGTTCTTC. Its protein is CASSMGLGDNEQFF.

V usage is TRBV3-1 (or the pseudogene TRBV3-2) and J usage is TRBJ2-2, with TRBD2 matching 8 bases. Unmatched junction bases numbered 7, after V lost 6 bases and J lost 4 bases. This CDR3 region has 15 residues. The V gene's germline CDR1 is LGHDT and CDR2 YNNKEL (reference sequence). The chain's CDR3 is CASRVGLALTGELFF. The CDR3 bases are TGTGCCAGCAGAGTCGGACTAGCCCTCACCGGGGAGCTGTTTTTT.